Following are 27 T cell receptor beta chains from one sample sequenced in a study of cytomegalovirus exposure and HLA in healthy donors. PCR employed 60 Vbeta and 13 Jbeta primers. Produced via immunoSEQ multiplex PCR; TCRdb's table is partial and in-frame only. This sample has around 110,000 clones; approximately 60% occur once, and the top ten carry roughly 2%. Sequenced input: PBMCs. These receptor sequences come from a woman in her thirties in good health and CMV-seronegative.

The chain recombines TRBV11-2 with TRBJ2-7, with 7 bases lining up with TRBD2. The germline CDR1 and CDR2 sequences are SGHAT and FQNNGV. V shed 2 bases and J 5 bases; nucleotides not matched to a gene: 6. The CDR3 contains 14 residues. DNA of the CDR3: TGTGCCAGCAGCTTACAGCGGGAACGCAACGAGCAGTACTTC. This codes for CASSLQRERNEQYF.

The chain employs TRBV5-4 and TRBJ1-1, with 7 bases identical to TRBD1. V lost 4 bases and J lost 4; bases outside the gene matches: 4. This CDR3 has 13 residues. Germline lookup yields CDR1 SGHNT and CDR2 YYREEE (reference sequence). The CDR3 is CASSITGVTEAFF. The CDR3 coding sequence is TGTGCCAGCAGCATTACAGGGGTCACTGAAGCTTTCTTT.

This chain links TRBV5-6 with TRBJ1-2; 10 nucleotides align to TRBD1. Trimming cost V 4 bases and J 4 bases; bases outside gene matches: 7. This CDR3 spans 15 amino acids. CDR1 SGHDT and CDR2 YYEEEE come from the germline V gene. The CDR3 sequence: CASSVNRDRGYGYTF. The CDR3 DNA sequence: TGTGCCAGCAGCGTAAACCGGGACAGGGGCTATGGCTACACCTTC.

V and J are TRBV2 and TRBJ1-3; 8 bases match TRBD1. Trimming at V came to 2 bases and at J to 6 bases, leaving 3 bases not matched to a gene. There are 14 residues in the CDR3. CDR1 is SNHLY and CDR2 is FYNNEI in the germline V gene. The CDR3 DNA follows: TGTGCCAGCAGTGAAATGGGACAGGCAAACACCATATATTTT. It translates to CASSEMGQANTIYF.

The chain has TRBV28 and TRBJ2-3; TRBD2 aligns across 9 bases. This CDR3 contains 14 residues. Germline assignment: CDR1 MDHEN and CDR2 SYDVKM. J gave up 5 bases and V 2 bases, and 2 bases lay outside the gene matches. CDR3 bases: TGTGCCAGCAGTTTAGCGGGAGGGGAAGATACGCAGTATTTT. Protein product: CASSLAGGEDTQYF. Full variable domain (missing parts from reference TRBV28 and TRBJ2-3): DVKVTQSSRYLVKRTGEKVFLECVQDMDHENMFWYRQDPGLGLRLIYFSYDVKMKEKGDIPEGYSVSREKKERFSLILESASTNQTSMYLCASSLAGGEDTQYFGPGTRLTVL.

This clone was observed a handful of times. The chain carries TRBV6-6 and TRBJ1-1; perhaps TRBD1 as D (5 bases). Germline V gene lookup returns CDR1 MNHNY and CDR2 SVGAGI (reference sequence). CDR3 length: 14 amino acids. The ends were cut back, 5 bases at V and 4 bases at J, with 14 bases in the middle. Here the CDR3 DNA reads TGTGCCAGCAGTCGGCATGACAGAATCACTGAAGCTTTCTTT. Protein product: CASSRHDRITEAFF.

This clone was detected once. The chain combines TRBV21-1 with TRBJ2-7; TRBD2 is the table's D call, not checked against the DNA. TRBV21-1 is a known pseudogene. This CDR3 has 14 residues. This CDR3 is CASSKVVTSDEQYF. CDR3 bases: TGTGCCAGCAGCAAAGTTGTGACTAGCGACGAGCAGTACTTC.

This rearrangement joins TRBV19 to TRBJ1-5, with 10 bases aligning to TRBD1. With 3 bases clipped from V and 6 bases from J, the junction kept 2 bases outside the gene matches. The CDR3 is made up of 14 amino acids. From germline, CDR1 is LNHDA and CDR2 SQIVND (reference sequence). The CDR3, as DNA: TGTGCCAGTAGTATGGGACAGGGGCGTCAGCCCCAGCATTTT. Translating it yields CASSMGQGRQPQHF.

The CDR3 here is CASSEARFGRRLYGYTF. The CDR3 nucleotides are TGTGCCAGCAGTGAAGCGAGGTTCGGGAGGCGACTGTATGGCTACACCTTC. The chain has TRBV6-1 and TRBJ1-2; D call uncertain. Germline values: CDR1 MNHNS, CDR2 SASEGT. There are 17 residues in the CDR3. Trimming took off 0 bases at V and 5 bases at J, with 19 bases between the two ends.

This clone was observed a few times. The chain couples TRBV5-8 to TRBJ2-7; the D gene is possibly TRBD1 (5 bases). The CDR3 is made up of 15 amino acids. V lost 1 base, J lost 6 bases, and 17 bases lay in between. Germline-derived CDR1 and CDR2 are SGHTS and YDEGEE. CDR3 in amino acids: CASSLSRRVRLEQYF. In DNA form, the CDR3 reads TGTGCCAGCAGCTTGAGTCGCAGGGTGAGGCTCGAGCAGTACTTC. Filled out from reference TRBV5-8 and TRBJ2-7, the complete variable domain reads EAGVTQSPTHLIKTRGQQATLRCSPISGHTSVYWYQQALGLGLQFLLWYDEGEERNRGNFPPRFSGRQFPNYSSELNVNALELEDSALYLCASSLSRRVRLEQYFGPGTRLTVT.

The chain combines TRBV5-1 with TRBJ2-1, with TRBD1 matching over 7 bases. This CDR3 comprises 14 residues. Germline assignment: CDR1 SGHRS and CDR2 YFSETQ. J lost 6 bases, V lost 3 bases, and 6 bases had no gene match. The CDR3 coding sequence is TGCGCCAGCAGCTCCGGACAGGCCTTCAATGAGCAGTTCTTC. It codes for CASSSGQAFNEQFF.

In DNA, the CDR3 is TGTGCCAGCAGTGAGCGGGCAGAAGATCAGCCCCAGCATTTT. It yields the protein CASSERAEDQPQHF. The chain combines TRBV2 with TRBJ1-5; no reliable D call. Germline V lookup: CDR1 SNHLY, CDR2 FYNNEI. The CDR3 contains 14 residues. Trimming took 3 bases from V and 5 from J, leaving 11 bases between them.

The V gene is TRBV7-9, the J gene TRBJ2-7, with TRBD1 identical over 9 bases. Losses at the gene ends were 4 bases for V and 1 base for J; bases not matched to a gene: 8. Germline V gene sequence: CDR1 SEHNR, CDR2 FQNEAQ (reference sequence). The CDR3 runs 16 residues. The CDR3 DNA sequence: TGTGCCAGCAGCTCCCTCGACGGGACAGGGTCCTACGAGCAGTACTTC. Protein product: CASSSLDGTGSYEQYF.

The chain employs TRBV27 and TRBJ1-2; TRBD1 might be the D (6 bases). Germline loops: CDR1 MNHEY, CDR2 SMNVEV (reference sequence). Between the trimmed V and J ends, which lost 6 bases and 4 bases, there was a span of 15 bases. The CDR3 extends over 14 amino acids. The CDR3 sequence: CASSPAGETYGYTF. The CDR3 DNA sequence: TGTGCCAGCAGCCCAGCAGGGGAGACCTATGGCTACACCTTC.

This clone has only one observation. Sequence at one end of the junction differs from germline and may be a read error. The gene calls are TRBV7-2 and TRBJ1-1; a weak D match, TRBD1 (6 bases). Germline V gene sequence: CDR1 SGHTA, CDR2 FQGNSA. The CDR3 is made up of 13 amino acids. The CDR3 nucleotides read TGTGTCAGCAGCCCACAGGGGAACACTGAAGCTTTCTTT. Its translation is CVSSPQGNTEAFF.

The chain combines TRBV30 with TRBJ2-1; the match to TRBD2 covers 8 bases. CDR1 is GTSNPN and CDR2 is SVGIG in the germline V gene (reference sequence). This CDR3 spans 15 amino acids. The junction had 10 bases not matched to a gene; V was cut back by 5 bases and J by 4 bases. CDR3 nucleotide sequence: TGTGCCTGGGACTTTAGCGGGATCGGGTACAATGAGCAGTTCTTC. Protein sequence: CAWDFSGIGYNEQFF.

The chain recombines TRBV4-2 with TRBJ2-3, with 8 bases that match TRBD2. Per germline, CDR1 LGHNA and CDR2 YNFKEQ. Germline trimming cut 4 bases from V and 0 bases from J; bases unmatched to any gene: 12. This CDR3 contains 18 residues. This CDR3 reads CASSPSLPLAASTDTQYF. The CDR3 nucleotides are TGTGCCAGCAGCCCCTCCCTCCCACTAGCGGCTAGCACAGATACGCAGTATTTT.

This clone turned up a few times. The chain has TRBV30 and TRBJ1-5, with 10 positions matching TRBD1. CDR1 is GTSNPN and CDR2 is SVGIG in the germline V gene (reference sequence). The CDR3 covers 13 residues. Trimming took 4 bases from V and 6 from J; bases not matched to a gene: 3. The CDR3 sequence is CAWKGQGSQPQHF. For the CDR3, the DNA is TGTGCCTGGAAGGGACAGGGGAGTCAGCCCCAGCATTTT.

CDR3 loop: CASSQIGGNYGYTF. CDR3 in DNA: TGTGCCAGCAGCCAAATCGGGGGGAACTATGGCTACACCTTC. The chain has TRBV13 and TRBJ1-2; maybe TRBD1 (5 bases). Trimming cost V 5 bases and J 2 bases, with 12 bases left between them. Per the germline V gene, CDR1 is PRHDT and CDR2 is FYEKMQ (reference sequence). The CDR3 is 14 amino acids.

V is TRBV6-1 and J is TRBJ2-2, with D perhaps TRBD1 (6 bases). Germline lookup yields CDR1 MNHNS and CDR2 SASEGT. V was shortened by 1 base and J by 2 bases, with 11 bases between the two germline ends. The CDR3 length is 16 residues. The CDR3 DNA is TGTGCCAGCAGTGAAGTCGACGGGACAAACACCGGGGAGCTGTTTTTT. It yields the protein CASSEVDGTNTGELFF.

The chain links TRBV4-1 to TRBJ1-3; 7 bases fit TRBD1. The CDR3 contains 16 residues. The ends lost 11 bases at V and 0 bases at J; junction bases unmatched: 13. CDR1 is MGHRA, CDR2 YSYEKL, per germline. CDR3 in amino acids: CAATRDSSFSGNTIYF. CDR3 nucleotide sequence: TGCGCCGCGACTCGGGACAGCTCTTTCTCTGGAAACACCATATATTTT.

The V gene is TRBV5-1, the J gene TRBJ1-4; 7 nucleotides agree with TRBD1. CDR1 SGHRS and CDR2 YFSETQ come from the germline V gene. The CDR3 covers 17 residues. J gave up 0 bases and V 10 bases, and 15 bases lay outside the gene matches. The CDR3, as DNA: TGCGCCCGGGGGGGAGGGGGCGAAAAAGCAACTAATGAAAAACTGTTTTTT. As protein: CARGGGGEKATNEKLFF.

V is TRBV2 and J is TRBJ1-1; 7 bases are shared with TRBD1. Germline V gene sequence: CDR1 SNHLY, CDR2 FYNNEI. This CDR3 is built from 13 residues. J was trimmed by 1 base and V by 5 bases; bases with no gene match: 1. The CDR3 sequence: CASSRQGNTEAFF. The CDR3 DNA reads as TGTGCCAGCAGTAGACAGGGGAACACTGAAGCTTTCTTT.

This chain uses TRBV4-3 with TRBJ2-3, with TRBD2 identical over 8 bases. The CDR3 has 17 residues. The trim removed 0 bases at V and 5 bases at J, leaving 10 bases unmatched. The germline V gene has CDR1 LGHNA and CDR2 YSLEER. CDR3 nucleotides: TGCGCCAGCAGCCAAGATCCGTTAGCGGGACTCGGAGATACGCAGTATTTT. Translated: CASSQDPLAGLGDTQYF.

In DNA, the CDR3 is TGCAGCGTTGAACGGACAGGGGACGTGAACGAGCAGTACTTC. It specifies CSVERTGDVNEQYF. The chain carries TRBV29-1 and TRBJ2-7, with 9 bases aligning to TRBD1. Germline trimming cut 2 bases from V and 5 bases from J; bases unmatched to any gene: 7. This CDR3 region has 14 residues. CDR1 is SQVTM and CDR2 is ANQGSEA in the germline V gene.

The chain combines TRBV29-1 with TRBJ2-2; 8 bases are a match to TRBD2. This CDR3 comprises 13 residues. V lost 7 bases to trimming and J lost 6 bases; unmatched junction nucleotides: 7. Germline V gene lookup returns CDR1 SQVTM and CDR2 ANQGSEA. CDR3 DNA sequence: TGCAGCGCGTGGGGCGGGAGGCCCGGGGAGCTGTTTTTT. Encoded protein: CSAWGGRPGELFF.

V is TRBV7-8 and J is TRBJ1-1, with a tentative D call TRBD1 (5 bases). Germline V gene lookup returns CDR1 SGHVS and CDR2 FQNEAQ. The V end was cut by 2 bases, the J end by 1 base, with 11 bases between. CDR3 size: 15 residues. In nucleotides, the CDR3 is TGTGCCAGCAGCTTAAGCAGGGCCAGGAACACTGAAGCTTTCTTT. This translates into CASSLSRARNTEAFF.